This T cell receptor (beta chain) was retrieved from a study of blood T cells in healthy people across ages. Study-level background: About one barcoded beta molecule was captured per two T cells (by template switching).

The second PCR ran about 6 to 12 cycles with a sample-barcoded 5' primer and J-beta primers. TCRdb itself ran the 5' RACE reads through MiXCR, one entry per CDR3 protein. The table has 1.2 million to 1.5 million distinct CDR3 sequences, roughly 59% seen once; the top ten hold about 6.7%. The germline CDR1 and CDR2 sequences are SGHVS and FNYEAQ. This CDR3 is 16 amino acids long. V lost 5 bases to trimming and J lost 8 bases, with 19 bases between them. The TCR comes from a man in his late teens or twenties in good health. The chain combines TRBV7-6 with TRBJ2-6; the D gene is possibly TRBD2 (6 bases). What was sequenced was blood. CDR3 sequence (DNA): TGTGCCAGCAGCGCGATACGCGGAGGGCGGTCCAACGTCCTGACTTTC. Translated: CASSAIRGGRSNVLTF.